This TCR beta chain is from a study of cytotoxic CD8 clonotypes in ibrutinib-treated CLL. At the level of the study: An average of around 260,000 productive templates and around 100,000 productive rearrangements was obtained per sample. General study points: On treatment, the uncommon public clonotypes contracted or remained stable.

Remarks on this clone: What it binds is unknown.

Germline CDR1 and CDR2: SGDLS and YYNGEE. V shed 0 bases, J shed 6 bases, and the junction held 7 bases outside the gene matches. CDR3 length equals 16 residues. Target depth was 1 in 200,000 to 1 in 1 million T cells, about 10x per clonotype. Sequencing was performed with immunoSEQ multiplex PCR; in TCRdb, only in-frame clones are kept and a portion is missing. The sample lists more than 60,000 clones; around 78% were seen once. The origin of this receptor is a human donor with chronic lymphocytic leukemia. J is TRBJ2-3 and V is TRBV9, with 10 bases matching TRBD2. The sequencing used PBMCs, collected after 24 months of ibrutinib treatment. Here the CDR3 DNA reads TGTGCCAGCAGCGTAGGGGGTAGCGGGAGGCTGGATACGCAGTATTTT. Its translation is CASSVGGSGRLDTQYF.